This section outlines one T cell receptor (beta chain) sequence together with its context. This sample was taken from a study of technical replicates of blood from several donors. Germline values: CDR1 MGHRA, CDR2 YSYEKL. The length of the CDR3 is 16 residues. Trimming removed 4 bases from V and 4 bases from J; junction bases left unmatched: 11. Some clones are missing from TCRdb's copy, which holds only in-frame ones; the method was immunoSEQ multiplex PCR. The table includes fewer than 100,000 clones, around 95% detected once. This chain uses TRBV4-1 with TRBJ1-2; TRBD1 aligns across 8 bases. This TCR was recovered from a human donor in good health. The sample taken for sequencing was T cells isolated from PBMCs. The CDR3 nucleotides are TGCGCCAGCAGCCTTTCAGGGACAGGAAGACCCTATGGCTACACCTTC. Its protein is CASSLSGTGRPYGYTF.